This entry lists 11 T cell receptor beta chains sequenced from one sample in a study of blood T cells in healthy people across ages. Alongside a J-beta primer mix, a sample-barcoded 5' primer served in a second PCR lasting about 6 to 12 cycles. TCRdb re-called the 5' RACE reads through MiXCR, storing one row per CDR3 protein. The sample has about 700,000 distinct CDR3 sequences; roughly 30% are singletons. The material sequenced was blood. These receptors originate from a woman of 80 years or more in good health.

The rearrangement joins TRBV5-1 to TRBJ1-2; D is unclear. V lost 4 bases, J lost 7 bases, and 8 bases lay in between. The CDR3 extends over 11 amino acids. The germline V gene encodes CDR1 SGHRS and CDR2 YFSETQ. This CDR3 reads CASSNDVGYTF. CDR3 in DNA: TGCGCCAGCAGCAACGACGTTGGCTACACCTTC.

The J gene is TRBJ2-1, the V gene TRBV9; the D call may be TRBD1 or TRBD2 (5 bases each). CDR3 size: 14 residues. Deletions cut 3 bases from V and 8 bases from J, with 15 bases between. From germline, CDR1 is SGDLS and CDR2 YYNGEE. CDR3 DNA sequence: TGTGCCAGCAGCGCCGACGGGGTGGGGGATGAGCAGTTCTTC. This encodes CASSADGVGDEQFF.

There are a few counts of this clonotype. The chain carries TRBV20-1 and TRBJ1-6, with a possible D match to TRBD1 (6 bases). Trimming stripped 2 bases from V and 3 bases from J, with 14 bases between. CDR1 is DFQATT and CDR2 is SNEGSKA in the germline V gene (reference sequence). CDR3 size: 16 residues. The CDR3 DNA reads TGCAGTGCTAGACCAGGGGAATCCATCTATAATTCACCCCTCCACTTT. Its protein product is CSARPGESIYNSPLHF.

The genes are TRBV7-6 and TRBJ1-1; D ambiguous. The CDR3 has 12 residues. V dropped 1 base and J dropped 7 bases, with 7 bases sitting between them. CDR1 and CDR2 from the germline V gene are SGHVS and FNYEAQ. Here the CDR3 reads CASSLGGDEAFF. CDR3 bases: TGTGCCAGCAGCTTAGGGGGAGATGAAGCTTTCTTT.

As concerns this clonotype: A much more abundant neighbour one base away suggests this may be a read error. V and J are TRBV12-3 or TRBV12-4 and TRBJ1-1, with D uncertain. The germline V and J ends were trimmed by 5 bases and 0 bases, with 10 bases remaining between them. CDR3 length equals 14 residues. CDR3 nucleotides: TGTGCCAGCAGTGTTAGGGTCCTGAACACTGAAGCTTTCTTT. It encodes CASSVRVLNTEAFF.

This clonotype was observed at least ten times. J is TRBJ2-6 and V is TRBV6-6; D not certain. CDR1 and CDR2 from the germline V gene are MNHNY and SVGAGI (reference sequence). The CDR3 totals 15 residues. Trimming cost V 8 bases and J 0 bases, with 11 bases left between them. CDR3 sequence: CASQDAVSGANVLTF. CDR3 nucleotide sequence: TGTGCCAGCCAGGATGCAGTCTCTGGGGCCAACGTCCTGACTTTC.

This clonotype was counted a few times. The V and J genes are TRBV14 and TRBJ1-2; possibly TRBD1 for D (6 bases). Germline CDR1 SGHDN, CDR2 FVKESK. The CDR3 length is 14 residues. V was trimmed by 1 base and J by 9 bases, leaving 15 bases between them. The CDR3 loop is CASSQVRTAPSYTF. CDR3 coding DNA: TGTGCCAGCAGCCAAGTAAGGACAGCCCCAAGCTACACCTTC.

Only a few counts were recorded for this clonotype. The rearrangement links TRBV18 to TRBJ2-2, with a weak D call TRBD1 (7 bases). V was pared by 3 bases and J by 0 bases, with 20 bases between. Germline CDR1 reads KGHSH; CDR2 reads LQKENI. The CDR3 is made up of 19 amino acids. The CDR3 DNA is TGTGCCAGCTCACCGTCCGCGGGACAGACAAGATCGAACACCGGGGAGCTGTTTTTT. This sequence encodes CASSPSAGQTRSNTGELFF.

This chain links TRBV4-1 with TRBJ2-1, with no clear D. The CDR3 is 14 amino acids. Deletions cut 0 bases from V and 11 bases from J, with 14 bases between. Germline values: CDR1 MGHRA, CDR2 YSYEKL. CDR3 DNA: TGCGCCAGCAGCCAAGATCTGAGGTGGAGTAAGCAGTTCTTC. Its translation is CASSQDLRWSKQFF.

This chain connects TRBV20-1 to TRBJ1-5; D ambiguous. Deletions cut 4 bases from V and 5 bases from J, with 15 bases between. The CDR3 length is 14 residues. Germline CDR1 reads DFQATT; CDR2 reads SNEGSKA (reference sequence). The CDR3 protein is CSAIPGSGDQPQHF. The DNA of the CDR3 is TGCAGTGCTATACCGGGATCCGGGGATCAGCCCCAGCATTTT.

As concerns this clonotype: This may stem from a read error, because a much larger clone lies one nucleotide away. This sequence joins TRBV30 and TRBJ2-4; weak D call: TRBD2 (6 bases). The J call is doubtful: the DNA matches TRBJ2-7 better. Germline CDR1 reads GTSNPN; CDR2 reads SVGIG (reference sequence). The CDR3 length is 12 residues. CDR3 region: CAWGAGGYEQYF. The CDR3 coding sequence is TGTGCCTGGGGTGCCGGAGGGTACGAGCAGTACTTC.